The present T cell receptor (beta chain) was sequenced within a study of OX40 agonist ivuxolimab in advanced cancers. Produced via immunoSEQ multiplex PCR; TCRdb's table is partial and in-frame only. This table holds about 80,000 clones, around nine tenths found once. This CDR3 region has 15 residues. CDR1 is KGHSH and CDR2 is LQKENI in the germline V gene. The V end was cut by 0 bases, the J end by 8 bases, with 14 bases between. The chain is built from TRBV18 and TRBJ2-1; the D gene is possibly TRBD2 (5 bases). The sample in question was CD4+ or CD8+ T cells sorted from blood, obtained in a trial of the OX40 agonist ivuxolimab. This TCR was recovered from an adult with an advanced solid tumor such as melanoma, head and neck, liver or kidney cancer. CDR3 amino acids: CASSPPRRAGDEQFF. CDR3 DNA: TGTGCCAGCTCACCACCTCGGCGGGCAGGTGATGAGCAGTTCTTC.